The clone carrying this TCR beta chain was detected only once. Original processing methods: Reference gene primer amplification gave nucleated cell count estimates. Clones were sequenced by immunoSEQ multiplex PCR, and TCRdb holds only the in-frame ones, with some missing. The DNA gave D and trimming, while V, J and clone size come from that table. The data hold approximately 160,000 clones, with about 88% observed a single time. This sample stems from a study of blood T cell repertoires in COVID-19. Study-wide background: Samples taken during acute and convalescent COVID-19 were collected in the United States, Italy and Spain. T cells, B-cell-depleted T cells, or PBMCs provided the cDNA or gDNA that served as material.

The germline V gene encodes CDR1 SGHNT and CDR2 YYREEE (reference sequence). The germline V and J ends were trimmed by 4 bases and 2 bases, with 15 bases remaining between them. The CDR3 has 15 amino acids. The source of this sequence is a woman of 80 years or more with acute or convalescent COVID-19. Input material: peripheral blood. This rearrangement joins TRBV5-4 to TRBJ1-2; a possible D gene is TRBD1 (5 bases). CDR3 DNA: TGTGCCAGCAGCACCTCGACAGCAGTAAACTATGGCTACACCTTC. Amino acid sequence: CASSTSTAVNYGYTF.